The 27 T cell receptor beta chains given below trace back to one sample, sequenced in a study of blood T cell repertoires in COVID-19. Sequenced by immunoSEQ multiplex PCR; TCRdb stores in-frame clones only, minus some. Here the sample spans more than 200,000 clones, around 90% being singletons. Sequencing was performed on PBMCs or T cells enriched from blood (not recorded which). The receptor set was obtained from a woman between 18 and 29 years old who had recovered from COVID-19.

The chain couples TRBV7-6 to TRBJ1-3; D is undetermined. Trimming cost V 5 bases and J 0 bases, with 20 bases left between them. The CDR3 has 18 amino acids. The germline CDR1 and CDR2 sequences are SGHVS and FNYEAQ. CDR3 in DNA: TGTGCCAGCAGCCCGCGGTCCGGGGAGCCCCACTCTGGAAACACCATATATTTT. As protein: CASSPRSGEPHSGNTIYF.

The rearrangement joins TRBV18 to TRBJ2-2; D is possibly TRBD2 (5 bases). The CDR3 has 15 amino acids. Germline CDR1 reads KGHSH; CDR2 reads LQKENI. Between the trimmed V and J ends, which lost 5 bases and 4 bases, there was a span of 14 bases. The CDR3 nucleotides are TGTGCCAGCTCAGGCGGGCGAACGGTCACCGGGGAGCTGTTTTTT. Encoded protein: CASSGGRTVTGELFF.

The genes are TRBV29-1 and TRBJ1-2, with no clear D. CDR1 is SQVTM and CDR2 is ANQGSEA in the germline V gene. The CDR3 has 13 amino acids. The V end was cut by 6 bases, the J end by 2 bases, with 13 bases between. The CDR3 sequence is CSVGLNRNYGYTF. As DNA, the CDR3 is TGCAGCGTGGGTCTCAACAGAAACTATGGCTACACCTTC.

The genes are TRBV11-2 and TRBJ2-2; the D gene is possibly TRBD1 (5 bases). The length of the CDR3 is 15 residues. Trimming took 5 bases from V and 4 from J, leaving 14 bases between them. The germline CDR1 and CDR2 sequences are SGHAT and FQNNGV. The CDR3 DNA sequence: TGTGCCAGCAGCGTTCAGGGCCTCGGCACCGGGGAGCTGTTTTTT. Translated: CASSVQGLGTGELFF. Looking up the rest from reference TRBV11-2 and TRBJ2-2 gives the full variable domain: EAGVAQSPRYKIIEKRQSVAFWCNPISGHATLYWYQQILGQGPKLLIQFQNNGVVDDSQLPKDRFSAERLKGVDSTLKIQPAKLEDSAVYLCASSVQGLGTGELFFGEGSRLTVL.

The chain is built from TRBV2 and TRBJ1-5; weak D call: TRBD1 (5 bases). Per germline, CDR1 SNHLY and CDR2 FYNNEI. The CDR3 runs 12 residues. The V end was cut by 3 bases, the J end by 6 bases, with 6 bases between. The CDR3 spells CASSEGGQPQHF. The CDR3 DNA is TGTGCCAGCAGTGAGGGGGGTCAGCCCCAGCATTTT.

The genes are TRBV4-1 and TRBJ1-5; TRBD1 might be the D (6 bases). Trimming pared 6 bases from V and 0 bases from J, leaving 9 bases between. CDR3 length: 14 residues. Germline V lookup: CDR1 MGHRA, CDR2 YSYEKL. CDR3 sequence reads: CASSDRNSNQPQHF. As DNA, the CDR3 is TGCGCCAGCAGTGACAGGAATAGCAATCAGCCCCAGCATTTT.

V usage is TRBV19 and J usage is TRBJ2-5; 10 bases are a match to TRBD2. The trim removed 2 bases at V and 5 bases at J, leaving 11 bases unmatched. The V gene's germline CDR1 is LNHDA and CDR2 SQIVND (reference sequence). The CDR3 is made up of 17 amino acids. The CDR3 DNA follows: TGTGCCAGTAGTATAAGCTGGCTAGCGGGGGACAAGGAGACCCAGTACTTC. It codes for CASSISWLAGDKETQYF.

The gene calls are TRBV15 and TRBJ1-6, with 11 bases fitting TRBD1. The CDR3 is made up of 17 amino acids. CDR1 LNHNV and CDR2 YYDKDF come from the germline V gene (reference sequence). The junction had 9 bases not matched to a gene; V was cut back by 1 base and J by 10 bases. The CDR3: CATSRASGTGGDSPLHF. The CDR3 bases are TGTGCCACCAGCAGAGCCTCCGGGACAGGGGGGGACTCACCCCTCCACTTT.

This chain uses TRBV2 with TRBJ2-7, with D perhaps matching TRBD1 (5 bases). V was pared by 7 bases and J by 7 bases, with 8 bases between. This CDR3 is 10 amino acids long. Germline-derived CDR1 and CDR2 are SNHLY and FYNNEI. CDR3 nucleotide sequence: TGTGCCAGCACCCGACAGGAGCAGTACTTC. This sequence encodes CASTRQEQYF.

This CDR3 is CASSLNRGSYGYTF. CDR3 DNA: TGTGCCAGCAGCTTAAACAGGGGAAGCTATGGCTACACCTTC. The V gene is TRBV7-2, the J gene TRBJ1-2; 7 bases line up with TRBD1. From germline, CDR1 is SGHTA and CDR2 FQGNSA. J gave up 4 bases and V 2 bases, and 4 bases lay outside the gene matches. The CDR3 sequence is 14 residues long.

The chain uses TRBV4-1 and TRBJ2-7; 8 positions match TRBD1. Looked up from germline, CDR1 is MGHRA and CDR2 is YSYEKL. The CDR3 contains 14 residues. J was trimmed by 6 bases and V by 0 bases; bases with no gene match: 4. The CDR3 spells CASSQEDRVTEQYF. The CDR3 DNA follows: TGCGCCAGCAGCCAAGAGGACAGGGTGACCGAGCAGTACTTC.

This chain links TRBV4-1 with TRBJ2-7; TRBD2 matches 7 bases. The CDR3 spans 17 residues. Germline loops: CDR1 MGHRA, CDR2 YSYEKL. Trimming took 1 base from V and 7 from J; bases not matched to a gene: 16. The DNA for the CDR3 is TGCGCCAGCAGCCAAGGGGGGTCAGCCCGGGGGGTGAGAGAGCAGTACTTC. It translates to CASSQGGSARGVREQYF.

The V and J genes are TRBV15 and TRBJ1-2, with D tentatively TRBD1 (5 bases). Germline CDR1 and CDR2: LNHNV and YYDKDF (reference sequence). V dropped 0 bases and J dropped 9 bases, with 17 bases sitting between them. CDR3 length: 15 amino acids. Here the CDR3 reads CATSRDGQGLFSYTF. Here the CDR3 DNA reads TGTGCCACCAGCAGAGATGGGCAGGGTCTTTTCAGCTACACCTTC. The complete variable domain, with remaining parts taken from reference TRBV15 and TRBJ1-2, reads DAMVIQNPRYQVTQFGKPVTLSCSQTLNHNVMYWYQQKSSQAPKLLFHYYDKDFNNEADTPDNFQSRRPNTSFCFLDIRSPGLGDTAMYLCATSRDGQGLFSYTFGSGTRLTVV.

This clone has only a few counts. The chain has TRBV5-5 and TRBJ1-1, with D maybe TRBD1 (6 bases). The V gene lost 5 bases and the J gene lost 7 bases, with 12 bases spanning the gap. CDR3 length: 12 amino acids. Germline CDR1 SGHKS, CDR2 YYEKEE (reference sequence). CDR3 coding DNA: TGTGCCAGCAGTACGACAGGTTATGAAGCTTTCTTT. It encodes CASSTTGYEAFF.

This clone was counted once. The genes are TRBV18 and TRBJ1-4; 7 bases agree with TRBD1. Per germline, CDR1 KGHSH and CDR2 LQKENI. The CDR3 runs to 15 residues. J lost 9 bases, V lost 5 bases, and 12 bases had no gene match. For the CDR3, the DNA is TGTGCCAGCTCATCGGGGCCGGGACAGACTCAAAAACTGTTTTTT. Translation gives CASSSGPGQTQKLFF.

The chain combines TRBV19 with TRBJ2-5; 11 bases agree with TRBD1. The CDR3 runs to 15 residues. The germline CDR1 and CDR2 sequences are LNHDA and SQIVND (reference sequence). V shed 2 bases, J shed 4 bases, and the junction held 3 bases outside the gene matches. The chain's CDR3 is CASSIQGQGAETQYF. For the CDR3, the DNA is TGTGCCAGTAGTATACAAGGACAGGGGGCAGAGACCCAGTACTTC. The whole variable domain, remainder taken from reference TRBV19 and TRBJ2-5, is DGGITQSPKYLFRKEGQNVTLSCEQNLNHDAMYWYRQDPGQGLRLIYYSQIVNDFQKGDIAEGYSVSREKKESFPLTVTSAQKNPTAFYLCASSIQGQGAETQYFGPGTRLLVL.

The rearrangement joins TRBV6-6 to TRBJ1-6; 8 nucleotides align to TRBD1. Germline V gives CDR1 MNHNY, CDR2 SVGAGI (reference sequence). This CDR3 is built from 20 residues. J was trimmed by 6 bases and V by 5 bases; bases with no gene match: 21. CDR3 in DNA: TGTGCCAGCAGTCCAGGACGGACAGGGACGGACCTGTTCTTTAATTCACCCCTCCACTTT. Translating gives CASSPGRTGTDLFFNSPLHF.

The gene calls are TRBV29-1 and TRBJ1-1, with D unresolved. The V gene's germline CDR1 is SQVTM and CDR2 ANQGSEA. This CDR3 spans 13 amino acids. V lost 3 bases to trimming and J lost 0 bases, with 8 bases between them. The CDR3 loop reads CSVEAPLNTEAFF. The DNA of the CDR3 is TGCAGCGTTGAGGCCCCCTTGAACACTGAAGCTTTCTTT.

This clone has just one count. The CDR3 DNA reads as TGCGCCAGCAGCGATGGGACAGGGAGGCCCCAAGAGACCCAGTACTTC. Its translation: CASSDGTGRPQETQYF. The chain joins TRBV5-1 to TRBJ2-5; TRBD1 matches 9 bases. The CDR3 contains 16 residues. Losses at the gene ends were 4 bases for V and 1 base for J; bases not matched to a gene: 8. Looked up from germline, CDR1 is SGHRS and CDR2 is YFSETQ. The variable domain in full, completed from reference TRBV5-1 and TRBJ2-5, reads KAGVTQTPRYLIKTRGQQVTLSCSPISGHRSVSWYQQTPGQGLQFLFEYFSETQRNKGNFPGRFSGRQFSNSRSEMNVSTLELGDSALYLCASSDGTGRPQETQYFGPGTRLLVL.

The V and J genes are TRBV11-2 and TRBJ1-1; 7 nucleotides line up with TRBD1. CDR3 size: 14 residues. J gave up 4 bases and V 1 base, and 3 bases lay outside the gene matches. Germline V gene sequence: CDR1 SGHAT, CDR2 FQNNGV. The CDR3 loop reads CASSLVQGGTEAFF. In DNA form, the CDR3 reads TGTGCCAGCAGCTTAGTTCAGGGGGGCACTGAAGCTTTCTTT.

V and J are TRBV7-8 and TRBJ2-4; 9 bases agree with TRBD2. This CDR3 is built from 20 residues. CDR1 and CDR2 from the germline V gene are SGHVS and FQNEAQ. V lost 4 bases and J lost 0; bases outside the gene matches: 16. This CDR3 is CASSSRTSVGGRVAKNIQYF. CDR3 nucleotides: TGTGCCAGCAGCTCTCGGACTAGCGTCGGGGGGAGGGTAGCCAAAAACATTCAGTACTTC.

CDR3 protein: CPLRTGRAMNTEAFF. The CDR3 nucleotides are TGTCCCCTCAGGACAGGGCGGGCCATGAACACTGAAGCTTTCTTT. This sequence joins TRBV30 and TRBJ1-1, with 8 positions matching TRBD1. Looked up from germline, CDR1 is GTSNPN and CDR2 is SVGIG (reference sequence). This CDR3 is 15 amino acids long.

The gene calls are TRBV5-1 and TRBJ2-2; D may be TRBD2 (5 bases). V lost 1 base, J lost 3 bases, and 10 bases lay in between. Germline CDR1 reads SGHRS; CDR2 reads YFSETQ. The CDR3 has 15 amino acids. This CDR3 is CASSLTRVDTGELFF. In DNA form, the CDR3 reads TGCGCCAGCAGCTTGACGAGGGTCGACACCGGGGAGCTGTTTTTT.

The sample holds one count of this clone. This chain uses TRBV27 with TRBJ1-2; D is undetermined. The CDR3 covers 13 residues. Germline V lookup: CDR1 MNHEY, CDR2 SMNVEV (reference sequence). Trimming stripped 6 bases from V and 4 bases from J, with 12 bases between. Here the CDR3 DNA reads TGTGCCAGCAGACCCCTTCCAGGCTATGGCTACACCTTC. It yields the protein CASRPLPGYGYTF.

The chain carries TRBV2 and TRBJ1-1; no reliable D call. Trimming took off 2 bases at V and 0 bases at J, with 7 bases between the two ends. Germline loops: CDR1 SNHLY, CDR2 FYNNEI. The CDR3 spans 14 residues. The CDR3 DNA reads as TGTGCCAGCAGTGAACCCCGTATGAACACTGAAGCTTTCTTT. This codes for CASSEPRMNTEAFF.

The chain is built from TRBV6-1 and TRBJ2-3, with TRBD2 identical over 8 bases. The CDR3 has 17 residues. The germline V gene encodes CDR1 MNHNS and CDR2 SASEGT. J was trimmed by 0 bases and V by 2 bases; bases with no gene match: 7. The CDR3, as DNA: TGTGCCAGCAGTGAATTATTCGGGGGGGGTAGCACAGATACGCAGTATTTT. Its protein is CASSELFGGGSTDTQYF.

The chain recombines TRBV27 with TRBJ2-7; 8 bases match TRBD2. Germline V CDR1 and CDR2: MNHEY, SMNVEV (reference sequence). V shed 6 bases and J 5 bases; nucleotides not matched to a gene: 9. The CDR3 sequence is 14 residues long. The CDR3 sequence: CASRLAGRFDEQYF. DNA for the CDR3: TGTGCCAGCAGATTAGCGGGAAGGTTTGACGAGCAGTACTTC.